A selection of T cell receptor beta chains follows, all from one sample in a study of T-cell memory formation after mild COVID-19. TCRdb used MiXCR to reprocess the 5' RACE reads, holding one entry per CDR3 protein. The top ten hold roughly a fifth of the sample, which has around 310,000 distinct CDR3 sequences, approximately 22% seen once. The sequenced material came from PBMCs or a T cell subset sorted from them (not recorded which). These receptors originate from a man between 18 and 35 years old who had mild COVID-19 (a few samples of this study predate the infection). Cell type and time point are not known. Each CDR3 is given with its conserved first and last residue. Each record gives: D gene, J gene, CDR3 length, clone size, V gene, CDR3 DNA, CDR3 protein. D genes are given only for firm matches. Clone size is given for some rows only: seen once, a few or many times, or a class if the clone is expanded.

.,TRBJ2-5,15,.,TRBV6-5,TGTGCCAGCAAACGGTTCGGGGGGCACCAAGAGACCCAGTACTTC,CASKRFGGHQETQYF
.,TRBJ1-6,15,few,TRBV11-2,TGTGCCAGCAGCGTCTTATGGGGGCCAAATTCACCCCTCCACTTT,CASSVLWGPNSPLHF
.,TRBJ2-7,14,once,TRBV5-1,TGCGACAGCAGCTTGGGGGAGGCAAGGGGAGAGCAGTACTTC,CDSSLGEARGEQYF
.,TRBJ1-2,14,few,TRBV5-1,TGCGCCAGCACCTTGGTTGGGGATAACTATGGCTACACCTTC,CASTLVGDNYGYTF
.,TRBJ2-5,13,few,TRBV15,TGTGCCACCAGCAGAGACAGGGGAGAGACCCAGTACTTC,CATSRDRGETQYF
TRBD1,TRBJ1-6,14,.,TRBV6-1,TGTGCCAGCAGTTCAAGCGGACAGGGGCCACCCCTCCACTTT,CASSSSGQGPPLHF
.,TRBJ1-2,15,.,TRBV7-2,TGTGCCAGCAGCTTAGAGGGGCCTAGCGGCTATGGCTACACCTTC,CASSLEGPSGYGYTF
TRBD2,TRBJ2-1,17,.,TRBV7-2,TGTGCCAGCAGCTTCGGGACTAGCGGGGGGACCGGGAATGAGCAGTTCTTC,CASSFGTSGGTGNEQFF
TRBD1,TRBJ2-5,15,.,TRBV18,TGTGCCAGCTCACCGGACAGGGGGCCGCATGGGACCCAGTACTTC,CASSPDRGPHGTQYF
TRBD2,TRBJ2-1,19,few,TRBV4-2,TGTGCCAGCAGCCAAGATAGGGGTAGCGGGGGCCCCAGCTACAATGAGCAGTTCTTC,CASSQDRGSGGPSYNEQFF
.,TRBJ2-7,14,.,TRBV6-6,TGTGCCAGCAGTTACGGGTCAGAGCCCTACGAGCAGTACTTC,CASSYGSEPYEQYF
.,TRBJ2-5,12,few,TRBV20-1,TGCAGTGCTAGGAAGTCCCAAGAGACCCAGTACTTC,CSARKSQETQYF
.,TRBJ2-5,15,few,TRBV6-5,TGTGCCAGCAGTTACGGGGGGCCCTCCCAAGAGACCCAGTACTTC,CASSYGGPSQETQYF
.,TRBJ1-1,14,many,TRBV12-3/TRBV12-4,TGTGCCAGCAAACTAGACCCCCGGAGCACTGAAGCTTTCTTT,CASKLDPRSTEAFF
.,TRBJ1-1,11,.,TRBV7-9,TGTGCCAGCACCGTGGGGGCGCGGGCTTTCTTT,CASTVGARAFF
TRBD2,TRBJ2-3,15,few,TRBV18,TGTGCCAGCTCACCGGGACTAGCGGGGGGAGATACGCAGTATTTT,CASSPGLAGGDTQYF
.,TRBJ2-1,16,.,TRBV3-1,TGTGCCAGCAGCCAAGCAATGGGACGTGGATACAATGAGCAGTTCTTC,CASSQAMGRGYNEQFF
TRBD1,TRBJ1-1,14,.,TRBV6-5,TGTGCCACTACAGGGGAGGGATTGAACACTGAAGCTTTCTTT,CATTGEGLNTEAFF
.,TRBJ2-1,14,few,TRBV12-3/TRBV12-4,TGTGCCAGCACCAGGGCTGGTGCCGACGATGAGCAGTTCTTC,CASTRAGADDEQFF
.,TRBJ2-3,12,few,TRBV7-9,TGTGCCAGCAGGGTTTCCACAGATACGCAGTATTTT,CASRVSTDTQYF
.,TRBJ1-2,15,.,TRBV7-9,TGTGCCAGCAGCTTAGTCTCGACAGCTAACTATGGCTACACCTTC,CASSLVSTANYGYTF
TRBD1,TRBJ1-6,15,few,TRBV20-1,TGCAGTGCGTCGGGACAGGCCACCAATAATTCACCCCTCCACTTT,CSASGQATNNSPLHF
.,TRBJ2-5,13,.,TRBV3-1,TGTGCCAGCAGCCGGCCCCAGCAAGAGACCCAGTACTTC,CASSRPQQETQYF
TRBD2,TRBJ2-1,19,.,TRBV5-1,TGCGCCAGCAGCTGGGGATCTAGCGGGGGGGCCGGTGGATACAATGAGCAGTTCTTC,CASSWGSSGGAGGYNEQFF
TRBD2,TRBJ2-1,14,.,TRBV10-2,TGCGCCAGCAGTGGGGCGGGGGGGCCGTCTGAGCAGTTCTTC,CASSGAGGPSEQFF
TRBD2,TRBJ2-3,16,few,TRBV5-1,TGCGCCAGCAGCTTGGGGCAGCGGGGGGCTTCAGATACGCAGTATTTT,CASSLGQRGASDTQYF
.,TRBJ1-1,16,.,TRBV7-8,TGTGCCAGCAGCTTAGTACCCAGACGTACTAGCACTGAAGCTTTCTTT,CASSLVPRRTSTEAFF
.,TRBJ1-1,13,.,TRBV28,TGTGCCAGCAGTTTATGGCTGGGCACTGAAGCTTTCTTT,CASSLWLGTEAFF
.,TRBJ2-3,15,.,TRBV7-3,TGTGCCAGCAGCCCCTGGCGGGGATCTACAGATACGCAGTATTTT,CASSPWRGSTDTQYF
.,TRBJ2-7,15,few,TRBV7-2,TGTGCCAGCAGCTTAATTTCGGAGAGCGGCTACGAGCAGTACTTC,CASSLISESGYEQYF
.,TRBJ2-3,13,once,TRBV7-9,TGTGCCAGCATACTCCAGGGCGCAGATACGCAGTATTTT,CASILQGADTQYF
.,TRBJ1-2,12,.,TRBV7-9,TGTGCCACCGGGACGGAAATCTATGGCTACACCTTC,CATGTEIYGYTF
.,TRBJ1-5,15,few,TRBV6-5,TGTGCCAGCAGTTACGCCAGGGGAAGCAATCAGCCCCAGCATTTT,CASSYARGSNQPQHF
.,TRBJ1-1,15,.,TRBV9,TGTGCCAGCAGGAAAGAGGGTTCGGGGAACACTGAAGCTTTCTTT,CASRKEGSGNTEAFF
TRBD1,TRBJ2-1,12,few,TRBV6-1,TGTGCCAGCAGTGAAGATCCGGACAGGGGGCTCTTC,CASSEDPDRGLF
.,TRBJ2-3,16,few,TRBV7-8,TGTGCCAGCAGCTTACGTCTGGCTTTCCAGGAGGATACGCAGTATTTT,CASSLRLAFQEDTQYF
.,TRBJ1-1,14,few,TRBV5-1,TGCGCCAGCAGAAGGGGCTTATCGAACACTGAAGCTTTCTTT,CASRRGLSNTEAFF
.,TRBJ1-2,17,.,TRBV20-1,TGCAGTGCTAGTCTACCTGCTATCGGGGGTTTATCCTATGGCTACACCTTC,CSASLPAIGGLSYGYTF
.,TRBJ2-1,12,few,TRBV29-1,TGCAGCGTTGAAGGGGACGGCCCCGAGCAGTTCTTC,CSVEGDGPEQFF
TRBD2,TRBJ2-1,15,few,TRBV9,TGTGCCAGCGCCCCCGGCGGGGGGGTATACAATGAGCAGTTCTTC,CASAPGGGVYNEQFF
.,TRBJ2-7,14,many,TRBV5-1,TGCGCCAGTGCAGGAAACGAGGCGCTCTACGAGCAGTACTTC,CASAGNEALYEQYF
TRBD1,TRBJ2-5,16,.,TRBV14,TGTGCCAGCAGCCAACTCGGGACAGCTCTTCAAGAGACCCAGTACTTC,CASSQLGTALQETQYF
.,TRBJ2-3,13,few,TRBV20-1,TGCAGTGCCCCCTCCCGGGGTCTTGATACGCAGTATTTT,CSAPSRGLDTQYF
.,TRBJ2-1,13,.,TRBV5-1,TGCGCCAGCAAGACAGGACACCAGGGTGAGCAGTTCTTC,CASKTGHQGEQFF
TRBD2,TRBJ2-2,15,.,TRBV5-1,TGCGCCAGCAGCGAAACTAGCGGTCACACCGGGGAGCTGTTTTTT,CASSETSGHTGELFF
.,TRBJ1-1,14,few,TRBV6-5,TGTGCCAGCAGATATTTACAGAGGAACACTGAAGCTTTCTTT,CASRYLQRNTEAFF
TRBD1,TRBJ1-1,14,.,TRBV6-2/TRBV6-3,TGTGCCAGCAGTTGGGACAGGCCAGACACTGAAGCTTTCTTT,CASSWDRPDTEAFF
.,TRBJ2-1,13,.,TRBV29-1,TGCAGCGTTGGTGGCTTCCAGGGCGCTGAGCAGTTCTTC,CSVGGFQGAEQFF